These 20 T cell receptor beta chains came from one sample sequenced in a study of control samples from healthy donors and cancer patients. Clones were read by immunoSEQ multiplex PCR, and TCRdb kept only the in-frame ones, dropping some. The sample has approximately 170,000 clones; 90% to 95% are singletons. What was sequenced was blood. These TCRs come from a woman aged 55-70 years in good health.

The chain couples TRBV5-1 to TRBJ1-1, with D possibly matching TRBD1 (5 bases). Between the trimmed V and J ends, which lost 5 bases and 4 bases, there was a span of 15 bases. This CDR3 is 14 amino acids long. The germline V gene encodes CDR1 SGHRS and CDR2 YFSETQ. The CDR3 DNA follows: TGCGCCAGCAGTTGGGACGAAAGGGGCACTGAAGCTTTCTTT. This translates into CASSWDERGTEAFF.

The chain couples TRBV5-1 to TRBJ2-5; D may be TRBD1 or TRBD2 (5 bases each). This CDR3 is built from 14 residues. Deletions cut 4 bases from V and 1 base from J, with 11 bases between. Germline values: CDR1 SGHRS, CDR2 YFSETQ. CDR3: CASSTGPPQETQYF. Written as DNA, the CDR3 is TGCGCCAGCAGCACGGGACCCCCCCAAGAGACCCAGTACTTC.

Of note for this clone: The same CDR3 can be traced to other DNA sequences in this sample. V and J are TRBV18 and TRBJ1-5; D remains ambiguous. Germline V CDR1 and CDR2: KGHSH, LQKENI. Trimming pared 3 bases from V and 1 base from J, leaving 7 bases between. The CDR3 is made up of 14 amino acids. CDR3 coding DNA: TGTGCCAGCTCACCTTCGGACAGCAATCAGCCCCAGCATTTT. Translation gives CASSPSDSNQPQHF.

This clone was counted a single time. The gene calls are TRBV25-1 and TRBJ1-5; 7 positions agree with TRBD1. The CDR3 runs 15 residues. With V trimmed by 6 bases and J by 0 bases, 5 bases remained unmatched. CDR1 is MGHDK, CDR2 SYGVNS, per germline. CDR3 amino acids: CASRPGQYSNQPQHF. CDR3 in DNA: TGTGCCAGCAGACCGGGACAGTATAGCAATCAGCCCCAGCATTTT. Supplemented by reference TRBV25-1 and TRBJ1-5, the full variable domain reads EADIYQTPRYLVIGTGKKITLECSQTMGHDKMYWYQQDPGMELHLIHYSYGVNSTEKGDLSSESTVSRIRTEHFPLTLESARPSHTSQYLCASRPGQYSNQPQHFGDGTRLSIL.

This chain joins TRBV5-1 and TRBJ1-1; D not certain. The V gene's germline CDR1 is SGHRS and CDR2 YFSETQ. Trimming pared 2 bases from V and 11 bases from J, leaving 16 bases between. There are 13 residues in the CDR3. The CDR3 sequence: CASSFGGSSRAFF. CDR3 DNA sequence: TGCGCCAGCAGCTTCGGCGGGTCCAGTCGGGCTTTCTTT.

The chain links TRBV18 to TRBJ1-4, with a weak D call TRBD1 (6 bases). The germline V gene has CDR1 KGHSH and CDR2 LQKENI. CDR3 length: 15 amino acids. Trimming removed 6 bases from V and 5 bases from J, with 16 bases in between. The CDR3 protein is CASSRTGTPNEKLFF. CDR3 in DNA: TGTGCCAGCTCCCGTACCGGGACACCAAATGAAAAACTGTTTTTT.

The chain uses TRBV6-6 and TRBJ2-7; no definite D call. The V end was cut by 6 bases, the J end by 3 bases, with 6 bases between. Germline V gene data show CDR1 as MNHNY and CDR2 as SVGAGI (reference sequence). This CDR3 has 11 amino acids. In DNA form, the CDR3 reads TGTGCCAGCAGAAAATACTACGAGCAGTACTTC. This codes for CASRKYYEQYF.

The V gene is TRBV4-3, the J gene TRBJ2-4; D is possibly TRBD1 (5 bases). Trimming took off 0 bases at V and 1 base at J, with 16 bases between the two ends. Germline loops: CDR1 LGHNA, CDR2 YSLEER. The CDR3 is made up of 18 amino acids. The CDR3 coding sequence is TGCGCCAGCAGCCAAGATGGGGCTGGGTTCGGGGCCAAAAACATTCAGTACTTC. Encoded protein: CASSQDGAGFGAKNIQYF.

The V gene is TRBV5-1, the J gene TRBJ2-7; D tentatively fits TRBD1 or TRBD2 (5 bases each). This CDR3 contains 13 residues. Germline V gives CDR1 SGHRS, CDR2 YFSETQ. V was trimmed by 1 base and J by 4 bases, leaving 9 bases between them. The CDR3 protein is CASSLSREYEQYF. CDR3 sequence (DNA): TGCGCCAGCAGCTTGTCCAGGGAGTACGAGCAGTACTTC.

The rearrangement links TRBV19 to TRBJ1-6; TRBD1 agrees at 10 bases. Germline V lookup: CDR1 LNHDA, CDR2 SQIVND (reference sequence). J lost 10 bases, V lost 4 bases, and 1 base had no gene match. The length of the CDR3 is 13 residues. CDR3 nucleotides: TGTGCCAGTAGTACGGACAGGGGGTCACCCCTCCACTTT. This encodes CASSTDRGSPLHF. Variable domain in full (rest from reference TRBV19 and TRBJ1-6): DGGITQSPKYLFRKEGQNVTLSCEQNLNHDAMYWYRQDPGQGLRLIYYSQIVNDFQKGDIAEGYSVSREKKESFPLTVTSAQKNPTAFYLCASSTDRGSPLHFGNGTRLTVT.

CDR3 coding DNA: TGTGCCAGTAGCCTACCAGGGGGGCGCAATCAGCCCCAGCATTTT. This codes for CASSLPGGRNQPQHF. The rearrangement links TRBV19 to TRBJ1-5, with TRBD1 matching over 7 bases. This CDR3 has 15 amino acids. Trimming removed 6 bases from V and 2 bases from J; junction bases left unmatched: 7. Germline V gene data show CDR1 as LNHDA and CDR2 as SQIVND (reference sequence). Using reference TRBV19 and TRBJ1-5 for the parts outside the CDR3, the full variable domain is DGGITQSPKYLFRKEGQNVTLSCEQNLNHDAMYWYRQDPGQGLRLIYYSQIVNDFQKGDIAEGYSVSREKKESFPLTVTSAQKNPTAFYLCASSLPGGRNQPQHFGDGTRLSIL.

The chain recombines TRBV6-2 or TRBV6-3 with TRBJ2-5; 11 bases agree with TRBD2. The CDR3 has 16 amino acids. V was pared by 6 bases and J by 1 base, with 7 bases of the junction left unmatched. Germline values: CDR1 MNHEY, CDR2 SVGEGT. Here the CDR3 reads CASSPSSGGLQETQYF. In DNA form, the CDR3 reads TGTGCCAGCAGCCCATCTAGCGGGGGGCTCCAAGAGACCCAGTACTTC.

The V call is TRBV5-1, the J call TRBJ1-1; D not certain. Trimming pared 1 base from V and 0 bases from J, leaving 10 bases between. The CDR3 contains 15 residues. Looked up from germline, CDR1 is SGHRS and CDR2 is YFSETQ. CDR3 DNA sequence: TGCGCCAGCAGCTTGTTTAACCCAATGAACACTGAAGCTTTCTTT. Protein product: CASSLFNPMNTEAFF.

This clone was recorded only once. The V call is TRBV7-7, the J call TRBJ2-1; D might be TRBD1 or TRBD2, each matching 5 bases. Trimming pared 5 bases from V and 9 bases from J, leaving 20 bases between. CDR1 is SSHAT, CDR2 FNYEAQ, per germline (reference sequence). CDR3 length equals 15 residues. The CDR3 reads CASSPASQGRGEQFF. The DNA for the CDR3 is TGTGCCAGCAGCCCGGCTAGCCAGGGTCGCGGTGAGCAGTTCTTC.

The V call is TRBV19, the J call TRBJ2-3; D might be TRBD2 (6 bases). Germline V gene lookup returns CDR1 LNHDA and CDR2 SQIVND (reference sequence). Trimming stripped 6 bases from V and 4 bases from J, with 17 bases between. This CDR3 comprises 15 residues. The CDR3 loop is CASSGPAGGADTQYF. The CDR3 nucleotides are TGTGCCAGTAGCGGGCCGGCCGGAGGGGCAGATACGCAGTATTTT.

CDR3 residues: CASSRTGTEAFF. CDR3 in DNA: TGCGCCAGCAGCCGGACGGGCACTGAAGCTTTCTTT. The chain joins TRBV5-1 to TRBJ1-1; D is undetermined. The CDR3 is made up of 12 amino acids. V lost 4 bases and J lost 4, with 8 bases in between. Germline V CDR1 and CDR2: SGHRS, YFSETQ. The whole variable domain, remainder taken from reference TRBV5-1 and TRBJ1-1, is KAGVTQTPRYLIKTRGQQVTLSCSPISGHRSVSWYQQTPGQGLQFLFEYFSETQRNKGNFPGRFSGRQFSNSRSEMNVSTLELGDSALYLCASSRTGTEAFFGQGTRLTVV.

V usage is TRBV12-3 or TRBV12-4 and J usage is TRBJ2-7; a weak D match, TRBD2 (5 bases). CDR3 length equals 13 residues. V was cut by 5 bases and J by 5 bases, with 13 bases left in between. CDR3 DNA sequence: TGTGCCAGCAGTAACCTGGGAGTCCACGAGCAGTACTTC. Its translation: CASSNLGVHEQYF.

This sequence joins TRBV15 and TRBJ1-2; maybe TRBD1 (5 bases). CDR3 length: 15 residues. Trimming stripped 0 bases from V and 4 bases from J, with 12 bases between. Germline CDR1 is LNHNV and CDR2 is YYDKDF (reference sequence). The CDR3 region is CATSRDLSGGYGYTF. The CDR3 nucleotides are TGTGCCACCAGCAGAGACCTTTCGGGGGGCTATGGCTACACCTTC.

The V call is TRBV4-1, the J call TRBJ1-6; 8 bases are a match to TRBD1. The V segment lost 1 base and the J segment 10 bases; nucleotides outside the gene matches: 3. Germline CDR1 and CDR2: MGHRA and YSYEKL. CDR3 length equals 14 residues. The chain's CDR3 is CASSQGTGFSPLHF. The DNA of the CDR3 is TGCGCCAGCAGCCAAGGGACAGGGTTCTCACCCCTCCACTTT.

This chain uses TRBV12-5 with TRBJ2-7; 9 bases line up with TRBD1. This CDR3 comprises 15 residues. Germline-derived CDR1 and CDR2 are LGHNT and FRNRAP. The V gene end was trimmed by 5 bases and the J gene end by 0 bases; junction bases not matched to a gene: 5. The CDR3 reads CASGPGTGSSYEQYF. The CDR3 DNA reads as TGTGCTAGTGGTCCGGGGACAGGGAGCTCCTACGAGCAGTACTTC.